The clone carrying this TCR beta chain is a singleton in its sample. The antigen is undetermined. The data were taken from a study of shared clonotypes between healthy human individuals. Germline V gene sequence: CDR1 SGHDT, CDR2 YYEEEE. Trimming removed 3 bases from V and 3 bases from J, with 3 bases in between. The length of the CDR3 is 11 residues. Profiling relied on immunoSEQ multiplex PCR, and the TCRdb table lists in-frame clones only, not all of them. The table lists 2 million to 2.5 million clones, 92% of them singletons. Regarding the study as a whole: A handful of donors had around 5% of their naive CD4 clonotypes in common.

The sequenced sample was naive CD4+ T cells from PBMCs. The subset: CD45RA+ positively selected. The receptor was isolated from a man aged 18 to 35 in good health. Some clones in this sample may be carry-over from other donors' samples. The chain recombines TRBV5-6 with TRBJ2-5; D is ambiguous. In nucleotides, the CDR3 is TGTGCCAGCAGCTGGAAAGAGACCCAGTACTTC. This translates into CASSWKETQYF. Full variable domain (rest looked up from reference TRBV5-6 and TRBJ2-5): DAGVTQSPTHLIKTRGQQVTLRCSPKSGHDTVSWYQQALGQGPQFIFQYYEEEERQRGNFPDRFSGHQFPNYSSELNVNALLLGDSALYLCASSWKETQYFGPGTRLLVL.